This T cell receptor (beta chain) was captured by sequencing in a study of blood T cell repertoires in COVID-19. The CDR3 is 15 residues long. The V gene's germline CDR1 is SQVTM and CDR2 ANQGSEA. Losses at the gene ends were 5 bases for V and 0 bases for J; bases not matched to a gene: 8. This clone was detected only once. Clones were read by immunoSEQ multiplex PCR, and TCRdb kept only the in-frame ones, dropping some. The sample records fewer than 350,000 clones, roughly nine tenths being singletons. The sequence came from a woman aged 25 to 39 with COVID-19, enrolled during active disease. The J gene is TRBJ2-3, the V gene TRBV29-1, with 7 bases that match TRBD2. The sequencing input was peripheral blood. The CDR3 DNA sequence: TGCAGCGTTAGAGGGACTACAAAAAGCACAGATACGCAGTATTTT. It translates to CSVRGTTKSTDTQYF.